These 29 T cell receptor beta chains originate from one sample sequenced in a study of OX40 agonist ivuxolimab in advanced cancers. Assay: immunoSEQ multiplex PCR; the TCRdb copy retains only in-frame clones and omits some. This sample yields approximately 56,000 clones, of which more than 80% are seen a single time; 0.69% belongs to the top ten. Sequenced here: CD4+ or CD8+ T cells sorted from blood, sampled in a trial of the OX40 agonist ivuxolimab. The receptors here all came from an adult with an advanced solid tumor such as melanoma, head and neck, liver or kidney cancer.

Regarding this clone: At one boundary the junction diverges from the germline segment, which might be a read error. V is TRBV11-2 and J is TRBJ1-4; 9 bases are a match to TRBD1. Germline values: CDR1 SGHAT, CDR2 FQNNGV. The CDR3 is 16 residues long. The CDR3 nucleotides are TGTGCCAACAGCTCCAACAGGGGGCAGCCTAATGAAAAACTGTTTTTT. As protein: CANSSNRGQPNEKLFF.

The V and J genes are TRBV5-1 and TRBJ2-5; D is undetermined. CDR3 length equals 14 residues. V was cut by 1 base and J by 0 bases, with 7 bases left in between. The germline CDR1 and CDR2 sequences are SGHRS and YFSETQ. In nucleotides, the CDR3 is TGCGCCAGCAGCTTGCGACCGGACCAAGAGACCCAGTACTTC. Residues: CASSLRPDQETQYF.

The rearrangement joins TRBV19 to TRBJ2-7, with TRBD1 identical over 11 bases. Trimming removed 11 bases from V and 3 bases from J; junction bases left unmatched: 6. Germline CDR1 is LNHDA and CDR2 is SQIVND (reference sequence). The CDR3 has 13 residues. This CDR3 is CAGTGTGGYEQYF. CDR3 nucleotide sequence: TGTGCCGGAACCGGGACAGGGGGCTACGAGCAGTACTTC.

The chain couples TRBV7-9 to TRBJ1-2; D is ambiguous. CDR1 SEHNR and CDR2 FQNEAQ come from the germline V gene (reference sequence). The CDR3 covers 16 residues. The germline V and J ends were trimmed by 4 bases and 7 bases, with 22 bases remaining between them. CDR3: CASSSVAPDRRGGYTF. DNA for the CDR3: TGTGCCAGCAGCTCAGTGGCCCCGGACCGCCGGGGTGGCTACACCTTC.

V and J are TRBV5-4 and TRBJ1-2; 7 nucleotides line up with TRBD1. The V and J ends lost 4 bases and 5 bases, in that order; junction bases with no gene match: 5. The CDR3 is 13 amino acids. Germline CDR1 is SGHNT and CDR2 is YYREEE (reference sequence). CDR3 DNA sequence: TGTGCCAGCAGCCTCGACAGGGATTATGGCTACACCTTC. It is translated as CASSLDRDYGYTF. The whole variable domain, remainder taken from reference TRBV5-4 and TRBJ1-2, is ETGVTQSPTHLIKTRGQQVTLRCSSQSGHNTVSWYQQALGQGPQFIFQYYREEENGRGNFPPRFSGLQFPNYSSELNVNALELDDSALYLCASSLDRDYGYTFGSGTRLTVV.

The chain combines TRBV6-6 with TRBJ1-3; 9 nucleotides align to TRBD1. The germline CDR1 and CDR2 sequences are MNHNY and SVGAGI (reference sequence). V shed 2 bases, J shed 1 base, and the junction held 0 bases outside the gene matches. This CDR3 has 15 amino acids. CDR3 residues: CASSYGQGSGNTIYF. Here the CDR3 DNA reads TGTGCCAGCAGTTACGGACAGGGGTCTGGAAACACCATATATTTT.

The CDR3 region is CASVGRANTEAFF. In DNA form, the CDR3 reads TGTGCCAGCGTTGGCAGAGCGAACACTGAAGCTTTCTTT. This rearrangement joins TRBV19 to TRBJ1-1; unclear D gene. The CDR3 extends over 13 amino acids. Germline assignment: CDR1 LNHDA and CDR2 SQIVND (reference sequence). The germline V and J ends were trimmed by 9 bases and 1 base, with 12 bases remaining between them.

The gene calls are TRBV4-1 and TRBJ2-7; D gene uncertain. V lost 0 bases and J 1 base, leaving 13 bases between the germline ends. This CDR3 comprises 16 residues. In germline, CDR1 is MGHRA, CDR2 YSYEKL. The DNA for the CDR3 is TGCGCCAGCAGCCAAGAAGTCCCGATCATATCCTACGAGCAGTACTTC. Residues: CASSQEVPIISYEQYF.

CDR3 DNA: TGCGCCAGCAGCTCCCAGGGACTAACCAATGAGCAGTTCTTC. It specifies CASSSQGLTNEQFF. This chain joins TRBV5-1 and TRBJ2-1, with 7 nucleotides matching TRBD2. The germline V gene encodes CDR1 SGHRS and CDR2 YFSETQ. This CDR3 contains 14 residues. V lost 3 bases and J lost 6; bases outside the gene matches: 6.

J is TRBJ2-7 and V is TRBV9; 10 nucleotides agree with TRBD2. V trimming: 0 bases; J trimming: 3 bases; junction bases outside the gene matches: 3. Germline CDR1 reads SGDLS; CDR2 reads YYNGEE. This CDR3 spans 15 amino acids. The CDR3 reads CASSVGTSGHYEQYF. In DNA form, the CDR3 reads TGTGCCAGCAGCGTAGGGACTAGCGGACACTACGAGCAGTACTTC. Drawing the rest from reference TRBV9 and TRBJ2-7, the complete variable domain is DSGVTQTPKHLITATGQRVTLRCSPRSGDLSVYWYQQSLDQGLQFLIQYYNGEERAKGNILERFSAQQFPDLHSELNLSSLELGDSALYFCASSVGTSGHYEQYFGPGTRLTVT.

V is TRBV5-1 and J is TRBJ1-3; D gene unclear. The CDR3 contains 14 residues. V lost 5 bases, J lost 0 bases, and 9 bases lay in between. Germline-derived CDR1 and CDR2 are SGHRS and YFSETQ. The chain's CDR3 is CASRSGVSGNTIYF. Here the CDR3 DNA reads TGCGCCAGCAGGTCAGGTGTCTCTGGAAACACCATATATTTT.

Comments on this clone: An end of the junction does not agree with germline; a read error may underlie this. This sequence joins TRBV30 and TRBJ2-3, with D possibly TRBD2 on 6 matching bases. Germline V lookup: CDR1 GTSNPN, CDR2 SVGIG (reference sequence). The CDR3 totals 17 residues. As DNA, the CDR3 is TGTGCCTGGAGTGCAACGGGACTGCCGCCAATCACACATACGCAGTATTTT. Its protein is CAWSATGLPPITHTQYF.

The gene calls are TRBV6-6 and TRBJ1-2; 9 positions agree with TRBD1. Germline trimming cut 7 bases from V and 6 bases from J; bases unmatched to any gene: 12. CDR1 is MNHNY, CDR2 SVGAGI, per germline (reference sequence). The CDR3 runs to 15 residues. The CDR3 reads CASTSNRGPYHGYTF. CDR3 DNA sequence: TGTGCCAGCACCTCAAACAGGGGGCCATACCATGGCTACACCTTC.

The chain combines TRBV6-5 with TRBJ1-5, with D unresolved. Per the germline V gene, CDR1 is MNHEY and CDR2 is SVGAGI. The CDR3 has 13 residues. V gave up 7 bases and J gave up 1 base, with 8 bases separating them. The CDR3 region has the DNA TGTGCCAGCACCTCACCGAGCAATCAGCCCCAGCATTTT. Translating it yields CASTSPSNQPQHF.

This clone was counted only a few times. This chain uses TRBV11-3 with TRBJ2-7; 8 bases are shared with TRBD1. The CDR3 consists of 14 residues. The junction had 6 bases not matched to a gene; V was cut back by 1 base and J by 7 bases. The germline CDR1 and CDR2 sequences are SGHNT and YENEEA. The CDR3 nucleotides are TGTGCCAGCAGCTTAGGCAGGGGGCAGCGGGAGCAGTACTTC. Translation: CASSLGRGQREQYF.

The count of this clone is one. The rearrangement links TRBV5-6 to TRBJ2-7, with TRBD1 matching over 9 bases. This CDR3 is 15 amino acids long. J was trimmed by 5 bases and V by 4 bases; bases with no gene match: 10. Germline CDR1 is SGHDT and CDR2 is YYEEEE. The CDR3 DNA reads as TGTGCCAGCAGCCCCATGGGACAGGGAGGACACGAGCAGTACTTC. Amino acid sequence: CASSPMGQGGHEQYF.

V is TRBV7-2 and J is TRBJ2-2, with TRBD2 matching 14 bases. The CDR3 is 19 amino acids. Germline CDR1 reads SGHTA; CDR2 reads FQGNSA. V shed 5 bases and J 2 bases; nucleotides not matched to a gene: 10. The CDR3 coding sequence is TGTGCCAGCAGCAAACAATCCGGACTAGCGGGGGGCAACACCGGGGAGCTGTTTTTT. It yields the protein CASSKQSGLAGGNTGELFF.

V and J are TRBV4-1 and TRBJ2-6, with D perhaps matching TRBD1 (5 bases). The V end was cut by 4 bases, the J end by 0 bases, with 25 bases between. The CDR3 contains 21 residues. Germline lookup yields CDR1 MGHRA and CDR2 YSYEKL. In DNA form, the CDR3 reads TGCGCCAGCAGCCCAGCGCCGGTACAGGTGACGGTTGGCTCTGGGGCCAACGTCCTGACTTTC. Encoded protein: CASSPAPVQVTVGSGANVLTF.

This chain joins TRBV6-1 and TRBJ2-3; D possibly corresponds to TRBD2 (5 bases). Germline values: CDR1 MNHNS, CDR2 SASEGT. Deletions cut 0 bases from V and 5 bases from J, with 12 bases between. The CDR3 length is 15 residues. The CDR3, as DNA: TGTGCCAGCAGTGAAGCGCTTCGGAGGATAGATACGCAGTATTTT. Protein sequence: CASSEALRRIDTQYF.

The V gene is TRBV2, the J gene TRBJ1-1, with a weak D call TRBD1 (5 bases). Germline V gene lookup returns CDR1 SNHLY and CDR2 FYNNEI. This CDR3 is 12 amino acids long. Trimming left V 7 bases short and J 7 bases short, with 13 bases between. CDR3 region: CASKPGTLEAFF. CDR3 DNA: TGTGCCAGCAAACCAGGGACCCTTGAAGCTTTCTTT.

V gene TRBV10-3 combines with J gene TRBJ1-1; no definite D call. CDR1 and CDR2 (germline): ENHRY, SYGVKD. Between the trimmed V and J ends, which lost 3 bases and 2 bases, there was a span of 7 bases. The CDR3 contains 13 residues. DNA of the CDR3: TGTGCCATCAGTGATACAGTTAACACTGAAGCTTTCTTT. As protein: CAISDTVNTEAFF.

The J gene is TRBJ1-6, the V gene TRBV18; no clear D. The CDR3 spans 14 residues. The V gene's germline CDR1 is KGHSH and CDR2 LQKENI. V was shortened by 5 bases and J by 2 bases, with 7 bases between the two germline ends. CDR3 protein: CASSVATYNSPLHF. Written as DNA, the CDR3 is TGTGCCAGCTCAGTAGCTACCTATAATTCACCCCTCCACTTT.

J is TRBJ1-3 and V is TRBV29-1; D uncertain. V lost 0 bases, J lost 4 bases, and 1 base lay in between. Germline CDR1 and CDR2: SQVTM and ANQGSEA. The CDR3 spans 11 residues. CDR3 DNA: TGCAGCGTTGAAGAGGGAAACACCATATATTTT. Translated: CSVEEGNTIYF. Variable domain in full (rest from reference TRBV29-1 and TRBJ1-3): SAVISQKPSRDICQRGTSLTIQCQVDSQVTMMFWYRQQPGQSLTLIATANQGSEATYESGFVIDKFPISRPNLTFSTLTVSNMSPEDSSIYLCSVEEGNTIYFGEGSWLTVV.

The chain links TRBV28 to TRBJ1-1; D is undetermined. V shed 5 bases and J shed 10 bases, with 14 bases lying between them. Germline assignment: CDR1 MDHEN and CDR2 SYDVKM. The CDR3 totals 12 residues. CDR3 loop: CASSPPRAPAFF. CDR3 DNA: TGTGCCAGCAGTCCGCCAAGGGCCCCAGCTTTCTTT.

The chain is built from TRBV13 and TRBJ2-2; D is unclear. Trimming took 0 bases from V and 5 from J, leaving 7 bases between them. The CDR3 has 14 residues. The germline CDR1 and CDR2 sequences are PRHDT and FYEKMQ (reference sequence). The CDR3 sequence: CASSLGGLTGELFF. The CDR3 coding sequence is TGTGCCAGCAGCTTAGGGGGGTTGACCGGGGAGCTGTTTTTT.

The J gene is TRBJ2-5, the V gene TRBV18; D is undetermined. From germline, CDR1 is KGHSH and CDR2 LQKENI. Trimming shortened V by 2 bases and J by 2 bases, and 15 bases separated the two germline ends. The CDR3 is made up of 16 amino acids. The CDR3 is CASSPVAEVLQETQYF. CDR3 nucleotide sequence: TGTGCCAGCTCACCAGTGGCAGAAGTTCTTCAAGAGACCCAGTACTTC.

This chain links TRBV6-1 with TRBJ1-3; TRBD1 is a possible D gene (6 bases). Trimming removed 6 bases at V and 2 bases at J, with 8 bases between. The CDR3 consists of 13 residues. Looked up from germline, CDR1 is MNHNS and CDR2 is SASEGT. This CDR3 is CASRQGTGNTIYF. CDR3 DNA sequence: TGTGCCAGCAGGCAGGGGACTGGAAACACCATATATTTT.

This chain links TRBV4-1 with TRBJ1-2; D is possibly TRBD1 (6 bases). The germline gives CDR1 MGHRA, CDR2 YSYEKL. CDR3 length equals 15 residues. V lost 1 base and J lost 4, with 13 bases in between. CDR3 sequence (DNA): TGCGCCAGCAGCCAAGGGGAGAGGGGGAGCTATGGCTACACCTTC. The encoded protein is CASSQGERGSYGYTF.

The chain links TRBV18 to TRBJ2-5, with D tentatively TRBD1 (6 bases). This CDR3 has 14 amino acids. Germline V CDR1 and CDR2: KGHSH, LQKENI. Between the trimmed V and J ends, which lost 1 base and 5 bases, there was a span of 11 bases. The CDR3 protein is CASSPLSQGETQYF. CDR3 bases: TGTGCCAGCTCACCACTATCGCAGGGGGAGACCCAGTACTTC.